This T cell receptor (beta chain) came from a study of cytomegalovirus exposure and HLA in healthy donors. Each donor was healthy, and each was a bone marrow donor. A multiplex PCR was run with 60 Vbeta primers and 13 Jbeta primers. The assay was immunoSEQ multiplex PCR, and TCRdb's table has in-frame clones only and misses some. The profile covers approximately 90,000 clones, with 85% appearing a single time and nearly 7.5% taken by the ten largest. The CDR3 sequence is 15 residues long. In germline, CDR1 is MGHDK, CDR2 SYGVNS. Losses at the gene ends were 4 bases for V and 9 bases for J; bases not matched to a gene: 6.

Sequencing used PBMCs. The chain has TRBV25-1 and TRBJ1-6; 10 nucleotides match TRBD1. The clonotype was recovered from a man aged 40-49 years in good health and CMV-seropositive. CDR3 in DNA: TGTGCCAGCAGTGCCCGGACAGGGGGGTCTTCACCCCTCCACTTT. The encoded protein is CASSARTGGSSPLHF.